Below, one T cell receptor (beta chain) is given with its context. Antigen unknown. PCR used 60 Vbeta primers and 13 Jbeta primers. Data came from immunoSEQ multiplex PCR; TCRdb stores just in-frame clones and leaves some out. This sample has about 60,000 clones, with around 84% found just once. The data derive from a study of cytomegalovirus exposure and HLA in healthy donors. Overall study findings and caveats: As a later analysis revealed, most CMV-associated TCR beta chains appeared HLA-restricted. Roughly uniform depth of sequencing across donors was assumed in presence/absence analyses. A later analysis showed HLA-associated TCR beta chains outstripping equally common others in clonal expansion.

The study sampled nominally healthy donors, though unrecorded immune exposures were likely. The receptor was derived from a male donor in good health and CMV-seronegative. Sample: PBMCs.

CDR3 DNA: TGTGCCAGCAGCGTCACGTCCCGGACAGGGAGGGAGACCCAGTACTTC. Translation gives CASSVTSRTGRETQYF. The V and J genes are TRBV7-3 and TRBJ2-5; 8 nucleotides match TRBD1. The J segment lost 5 bases and the V segment lost 5 bases, leaving 13 bases of the junction unmatched. The CDR3 extends over 16 amino acids. CDR1 and CDR2 (germline): SGHTA, FQGTGA.